A single sample gave rise to the 14 T cell receptor beta chains below, sequenced in a study of T cells expressing NK-cell markers. TCRdb re-called the 5' RACE reads; every CDR3 protein appears as one record, without DNA. This sample's clone table lists around 7,500 distinct CDR3 sequences. Sequenced material: blood T cells: a sorted CD56 or NKG2C T cell subset, CD4+ or CD8+ T cells, or bulk PBMC T cells (not recorded which). These receptors all come from a man between 18 and 29 years old in good health.

The rearrangement joins TRBV13 to TRBJ2-1; without DNA, the TCRdb call of TRBD2 cannot be checked. In germline, CDR1 is PRHDT, CDR2 FYEKMQ (reference sequence). There are 16 residues in the CDR3. CDR3 residues: CASSPADQRDANEQFF.

Measured by frequency, this clonotype is medium-sized. The chain combines TRBV20-1 with TRBJ1-2. The germline CDR1 and CDR2 sequences are DFQATT and SNEGSKA (reference sequence). This CDR3 comprises 17 residues. CDR3 sequence reads: CSARGSKGQSGNYGYTF.

By frequency, this clonotype registers medium-sized. V gene TRBV5-1 combines with J gene TRBJ2-2; the D call from TCRdb, TRBD2, cannot be confirmed without DNA. The CDR3 is 15 amino acids. Germline V lookup: CDR1 SGHRS, CDR2 YFSETQ. The CDR3 reads CASSGTSGDTGELFF.

The chain carries TRBV5-1 and TRBJ2-5; TCRdb's D gene call, TRBD1, goes unchecked for lack of DNA. This CDR3 region has 15 residues. Germline CDR1 and CDR2: SGHRS and YFSETQ. CDR3 loop: CASSTQTEYQETQYF.

In terms of frequency, this clonotype is medium-sized (0.01 to 0.1%). This rearrangement joins TRBV25-1 to TRBJ2-7. The CDR3 contains 13 residues. Germline CDR1 and CDR2: MGHDK and SYGVNS. The CDR3 region is CASSESRTYEQYF.

This clonotype is called medium-sized based on its frequency. The rearrangement links TRBV12-3 or TRBV12-4 to TRBJ2-1; TCRdb designates TRBD1, a call that cannot be tested without DNA. The CDR3 covers 14 residues. The CDR3 loop is CASSLNRLGDEQFF.

The rearrangement joins TRBV30 to TRBJ2-7; TCRdb gives TRBD2 as the D gene, but with no DNA this cannot be confirmed. Germline V gives CDR1 GTSNPN, CDR2 SVGIG (reference sequence). The CDR3 totals 14 residues. CDR3 region: CAWSEGLAGGEQYF. Full variable domain (outside the CDR3, taken from reference TRBV30 and TRBJ2-7): SQTIHQWPATLVQPVGSPLSLECTVEGTSNPNLYWYRQAAGRGLQLLFYSVGIGQISSEVPQNLSASRPQDRQFILSSKKLLLSDSGFYLCAWSEGLAGGEQYFGPGTRLTVT.

In terms of frequency, this clonotype is medium-sized. The V and J genes are TRBV28 and TRBJ2-1; TCRdb gives TRBD1 as the D gene, but with no DNA this cannot be confirmed. Germline loops: CDR1 MDHEN, CDR2 SYDVKM. The CDR3 contains 15 residues. This CDR3 is CASSPRTLPYNEQFF.

Considering frequency, this clonotype is medium-sized (0.01 to 0.1%). This rearrangement joins TRBV29-1 to TRBJ2-1; TCRdb reports TRBD2, a call that lacks DNA to check it against. The CDR3 extends over 16 amino acids. CDR1 and CDR2 from the germline V gene are SQVTM and ANQGSEA. CDR3 loop: CSVEGYSGKVWNEQFF.

This chain connects TRBV28 to TRBJ2-1; TCRdb reports TRBD2, a call that lacks DNA to check it against. The CDR3 extends over 13 amino acids. Germline V CDR1 and CDR2: MDHEN, SYDVKM. The CDR3 loop is CASSLYGSNEQFF.

This chain connects TRBV20-1 to TRBJ2-7; TCRdb selects TRBD2, and the lack of DNA leaves this call unchecked. Germline V gene data show CDR1 as DFQATT and CDR2 as SNEGSKA (reference sequence). CDR3 length: 14 amino acids. The CDR3: CSARVGPINPEQYF.

The chain joins TRBV6-1 to TRBJ2-1; there is no DNA to check the TCRdb D call of TRBD1. Germline V gene lookup returns CDR1 MNHNS and CDR2 SASEGT. This CDR3 is 15 amino acids long. The CDR3 reads CASNPGGSVYNEQFF.

By frequency, this clonotype is medium-sized (0.01 to 0.1%). The V call is TRBV11-2, the J call TRBJ2-7; the D call from TCRdb, TRBD2, cannot be confirmed without DNA. The CDR3 has 17 amino acids. In germline, CDR1 is SGHAT, CDR2 FQNNGV. CDR3 region: CASSLYGQAGVTYEQYF.

This clonotype is deemed medium-sized by its frequency. The chain recombines TRBV4-3 with TRBJ1-2; TCRdb calls TRBD1, which cannot be checked without DNA. The germline gives CDR1 LGHNA, CDR2 YSLEER. This CDR3 region has 13 residues. CDR3 in amino acids: CASSPQTGYGYTF.